This passage covers 18 T cell receptor beta chains from one sample sequenced in a study of T cell responses to AZD1222 COVID-19 vaccine. Using immunoSEQ multiplex PCR, the repertoire was profiled, and TCRdb retains in-frame clones only, with some absent. Of over 100,000 clones listed, about 90% are singletons. The input for sequencing was peripheral blood, taken 28 days after the second AZD1222 dose. All receptors come from an adult who received the AZD1222 COVID-19 vaccine.

The rearrangement links TRBV27 to TRBJ1-6, with D maybe TRBD1 (5 bases). V lost 2 bases, J lost 5 bases, and 10 bases lay in between. Germline CDR1 and CDR2: MNHEY and SMNVEV (reference sequence). The CDR3 has 15 residues. The CDR3 DNA follows: TGTGCCAGCAGTTTACGATGGGGGGATAATTCACCCCTCCACTTT. It specifies CASSLRWGDNSPLHF.

The chain recombines TRBV2 with TRBJ2-7; D gene unclear. The germline gives CDR1 SNHLY, CDR2 FYNNEI. V shed 0 bases and J shed 0 bases, with 15 bases lying between them. CDR3 size: 17 residues. CDR3 protein: CASSEAPVDIDSYEQYF. Written as DNA, the CDR3 is TGTGCCAGCAGTGAAGCGCCGGTAGACATCGACTCCTACGAGCAGTACTTC.

The V call is TRBV18, the J call TRBJ2-7; 9 positions agree with TRBD1. CDR3 length: 14 residues. From germline, CDR1 is KGHSH and CDR2 LQKENI. Unmatched junction bases numbered 7, after V lost 4 bases and J lost 6 bases. Written as DNA, the CDR3 is TGTGCCAGCTCACAGGGACAGGGTATCGGCGAGCAGTACTTC. Translating gives CASSQGQGIGEQYF.

The CDR3 nucleotides read TGTGCCAGCAGTTCGACGGTACCCAATTCACCCCTCCACTTT. Protein sequence: CASSSTVPNSPLHF. This chain links TRBV6-2 or TRBV6-3 with TRBJ1-6; D is ambiguous. V shed 4 bases and J shed 7 bases, with 11 bases lying between them. CDR3 length: 14 amino acids. The V gene's germline CDR1 is MNHEY and CDR2 SVGEGT.

The CDR3 sequence is CASSYSRRSTGELFF. Here the CDR3 DNA reads TGTGCCAGCAGTTACTCTAGACGGAGCACCGGGGAGCTGTTTTTT. This chain joins TRBV6-2 or TRBV6-3 and TRBJ2-2; D call uncertain. Germline-derived CDR1 and CDR2 are MNHEY and SVGEGT. The CDR3 runs to 15 residues. V was shortened by 0 bases and J by 4 bases, with 9 bases between the two germline ends.

The CDR3 loop reads CSVVPRGEGTNEKLFF. CDR3 sequence (DNA): TGCAGCGTGGTCCCCCGAGGGGAGGGAACTAATGAAAAACTGTTTTTT. V and J are TRBV29-1 and TRBJ1-4; the D gene is possibly TRBD1 (5 bases). The germline gives CDR1 SQVTM, CDR2 ANQGSEA. The CDR3 loop spans 16 amino acids. The V end lost 6 bases, the J end lost 1 base, and 18 bases lay between the germline ends.

The chain joins TRBV29-1 to TRBJ1-1; D is undetermined. The CDR3 spans 16 residues. The V gene lost 6 bases and the J gene lost 0 bases, with 20 bases spanning the gap. The germline CDR1 and CDR2 sequences are SQVTM and ANQGSEA. This CDR3 is CSVSGGRGVMNTEAFF. DNA of the CDR3: TGCAGCGTCTCCGGAGGTCGGGGTGTCATGAACACTGAAGCTTTCTTT.

V is TRBV12-3 or TRBV12-4 and J is TRBJ1-5; maybe TRBD1 (5 bases). The CDR3 covers 12 residues. Trimming left V 6 bases short and J 10 bases short, with 13 bases between. DNA for the CDR3: TGTGCCAGCAGCGGACAATCGGATCCCCAGCATTTT. It is translated as CASSGQSDPQHF.

This clone was observed once. The chain links TRBV19 to TRBJ2-6; D gene unclear. Germline V gene lookup returns CDR1 LNHDA and CDR2 SQIVND (reference sequence). V lost 7 bases to trimming and J lost 3 bases, with 13 bases between them. The CDR3 is made up of 15 amino acids. CDR3 in amino acids: CASTLDRVGANVLTF. In DNA form, the CDR3 reads TGTGCCAGTACCTTGGATAGGGTTGGGGCCAACGTCCTGACTTTC.

The CDR3 reads CASSFVGQPQHF. CDR3 coding DNA: TGTGCCAGCAGCTTCGTGGGGCAGCCCCAGCATTTT. The chain recombines TRBV5-4 with TRBJ1-5; D is unclear. The germline CDR1 and CDR2 sequences are SGHNT and YYREEE (reference sequence). The V and J ends lost 2 bases and 7 bases respectively, with 7 bases between them. The CDR3 is 12 amino acids.

The chain combines TRBV6-4 with TRBJ2-3; 11 positions agree with TRBD1. Per the germline V gene, CDR1 is MRHNA and CDR2 is SNTAGT. This CDR3 contains 14 residues. The V segment lost 4 bases and the J segment 4 bases; nucleotides outside the gene matches: 1. DNA for the CDR3: TGTGCCAGCAGTGCGGGACAGGGGGCAGATACGCAGTATTTT. It encodes CASSAGQGADTQYF.

This clone was seen once. This chain links TRBV4-2 with TRBJ1-4, with D unclear. Germline V gene lookup returns CDR1 LGHNA and CDR2 YNFKEQ. CDR3 length: 14 residues. V lost 6 bases and J lost 0, with 8 bases in between. CDR3 in DNA: TGTGCCAGCAGGCCTGCTCCAACTAATGAAAAACTGTTTTTT. Protein: CASRPAPTNEKLFF.

The V gene is TRBV19, the J gene TRBJ1-1, with D hard to call. The CDR3 runs 14 residues. Germline V CDR1 and CDR2: LNHDA, SQIVND (reference sequence). Trimming removed 6 bases at V and 0 bases at J, with 11 bases between. The CDR3 sequence: CASSFRGMNTEAFF. The CDR3 bases are TGTGCCAGTAGCTTCAGAGGGATGAACACTGAAGCTTTCTTT.

CDR3 amino acids: CASSFGLADQYF. The CDR3 DNA is TGTGCCAGCAGCTTCGGACTAGCGGATCAGTACTTC. This chain links TRBV7-2 with TRBJ2-4; 10 nucleotides line up with TRBD2. The CDR3 consists of 12 residues. Germline-derived CDR1 and CDR2 are SGHTA and FQGNSA. After removal of 3 bases from V and 12 bases from J, the junction contained 2 bases not matched to a gene.

The CDR3 nucleotides are TGTGCCAGCAGCCCACAGGCTGGAGCGGACAACACTGAAGCTTTCTTT. This translates into CASSPQAGADNTEAFF. The chain is built from TRBV7-9 and TRBJ1-1; D may be TRBD1 (5 bases). V lost 5 bases, J lost 2 bases, and 18 bases lay in between. The CDR3 has 16 residues. Per the germline V gene, CDR1 is SEHNR and CDR2 is FQNEAQ (reference sequence).

The chain has TRBV3-1 (or the pseudogene TRBV3-2) and TRBJ1-6, with a weak D call TRBD1 (5 bases). The CDR3 loop spans 15 amino acids. Trimming shortened V by 4 bases and J by 6 bases, and 13 bases separated the two germline ends. Germline loops: CDR1 LGHDT, CDR2 YNNKEL (reference sequence). CDR3 nucleotide sequence: TGTGCCAGCAGCCCACCGGGACGGGGTAATTCACCCCTCCACTTT. Encoded protein: CASSPPGRGNSPLHF.

The chain recombines TRBV6-1 with TRBJ1-1; tentatively, D is TRBD1 (5 bases). Trimming took off 3 bases at V and 1 base at J, with 9 bases between the two ends. Germline V CDR1 and CDR2: MNHNS, SASEGT. The CDR3 runs 14 residues. The CDR3 is CASSDGTTNTEAFF. The DNA for the CDR3 is TGTGCCAGCAGTGACGGGACGACGAACACTGAAGCTTTCTTT.

This chain uses TRBV7-2 with TRBJ2-5; D perhaps matches TRBD1 (6 bases). The V end lost 2 bases, the J end lost 0 bases, and 16 bases lay between the germline ends. The CDR3 spans 17 residues. Germline CDR1 reads SGHTA; CDR2 reads FQGNSA. The CDR3: CASSLPRGRGDQETQYF. CDR3 sequence (DNA): TGTGCCAGCAGCTTACCCCGGGGCAGGGGAGACCAAGAGACCCAGTACTTC.